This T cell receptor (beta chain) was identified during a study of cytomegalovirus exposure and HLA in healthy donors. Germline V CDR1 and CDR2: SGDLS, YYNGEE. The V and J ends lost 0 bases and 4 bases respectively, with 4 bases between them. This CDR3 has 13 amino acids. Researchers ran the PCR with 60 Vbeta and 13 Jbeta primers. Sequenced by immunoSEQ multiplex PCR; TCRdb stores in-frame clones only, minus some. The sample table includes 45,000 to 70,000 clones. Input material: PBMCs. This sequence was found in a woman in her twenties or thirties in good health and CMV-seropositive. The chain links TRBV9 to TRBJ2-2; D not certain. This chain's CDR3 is CASSVASTGELFF. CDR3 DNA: TGTGCCAGCAGCGTAGCTTCCACCGGGGAGCTGTTTTTT.